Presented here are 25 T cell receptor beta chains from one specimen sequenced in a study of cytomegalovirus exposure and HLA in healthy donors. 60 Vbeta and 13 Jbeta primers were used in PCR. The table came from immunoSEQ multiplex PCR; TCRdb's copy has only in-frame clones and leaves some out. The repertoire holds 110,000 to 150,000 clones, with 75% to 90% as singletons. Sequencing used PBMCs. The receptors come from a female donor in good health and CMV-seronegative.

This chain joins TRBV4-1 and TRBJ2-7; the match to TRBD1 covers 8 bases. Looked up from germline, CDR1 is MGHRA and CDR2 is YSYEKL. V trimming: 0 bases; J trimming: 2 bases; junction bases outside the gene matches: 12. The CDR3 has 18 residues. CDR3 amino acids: CASSQDRGGRGRTYEQYF. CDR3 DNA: TGCGCCAGCAGCCAAGATAGAGGGGGCAGGGGGCGAACCTACGAGCAGTACTTC.

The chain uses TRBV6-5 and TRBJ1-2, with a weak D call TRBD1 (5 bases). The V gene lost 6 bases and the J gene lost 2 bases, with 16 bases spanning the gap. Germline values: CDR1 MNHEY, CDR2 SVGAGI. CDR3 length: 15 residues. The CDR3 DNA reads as TGTGCCAGCAGGCCCCAGGGTATCAGGAACTATGGCTACACCTTC. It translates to CASRPQGIRNYGYTF.

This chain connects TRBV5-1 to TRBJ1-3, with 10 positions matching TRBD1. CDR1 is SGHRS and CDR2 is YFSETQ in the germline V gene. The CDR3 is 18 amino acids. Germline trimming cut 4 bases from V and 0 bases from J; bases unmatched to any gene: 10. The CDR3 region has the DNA TGCGCCAGCAGCAGTGGGGACAGGGGCCTTTACTCTGGAAACACCATATATTTT. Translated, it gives CASSSGDRGLYSGNTIYF.

The DNA of the CDR3 is TGTGCCAGCAGCTTGTACGGACAAACCTATGGCTACACCTTC. It specifies CASSLYGQTYGYTF. The chain links TRBV5-6 to TRBJ1-2; D is perhaps TRBD1 (5 bases). The CDR3 spans 14 residues. Germline V CDR1 and CDR2: SGHDT, YYEEEE. V was cut by 1 base and J by 4 bases, with 11 bases left in between.

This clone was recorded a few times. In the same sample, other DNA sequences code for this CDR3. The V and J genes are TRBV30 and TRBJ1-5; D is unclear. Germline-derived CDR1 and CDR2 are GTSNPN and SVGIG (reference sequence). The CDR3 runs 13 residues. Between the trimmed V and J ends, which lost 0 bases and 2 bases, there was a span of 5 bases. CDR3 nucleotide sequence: TGTGCCTGGAGTGTAGCGGGCAATCAGCCCCAGCATTTT. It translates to CAWSVAGNQPQHF.

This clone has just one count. DNA of the CDR3: TGTGCCAGCAGGGGAGCGGATCTCTCCTACAATGAGCAGTTCTTC. Encoded protein: CASRGADLSYNEQFF. The V call is TRBV6-6, the J call TRBJ2-1; TRBD2 might be the D (5 bases). V lost 6 bases and J lost 0, with 12 bases in between. Germline CDR1 and CDR2: MNHNY and SVGAGI (reference sequence). The CDR3 sequence is 15 residues long.

CDR3 bases: TGTGCCAGCAGACTACAGGGCCCATCCGGGGAGCAGTACTTC. Its translation is CASRLQGPSGEQYF. The V call is TRBV2, the J call TRBJ2-7, with D perhaps TRBD1 (6 bases). Looked up from germline, CDR1 is SNHLY and CDR2 is FYNNEI. This CDR3 spans 14 amino acids. V was shortened by 6 bases and J by 7 bases, with 19 bases between the two germline ends.

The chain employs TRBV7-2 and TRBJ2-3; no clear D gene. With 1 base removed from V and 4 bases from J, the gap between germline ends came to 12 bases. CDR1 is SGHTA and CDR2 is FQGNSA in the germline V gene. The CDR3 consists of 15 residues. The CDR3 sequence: CASSLDPRSADTQYF. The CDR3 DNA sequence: TGTGCCAGCAGCTTAGACCCGAGGAGCGCAGATACGCAGTATTTT.

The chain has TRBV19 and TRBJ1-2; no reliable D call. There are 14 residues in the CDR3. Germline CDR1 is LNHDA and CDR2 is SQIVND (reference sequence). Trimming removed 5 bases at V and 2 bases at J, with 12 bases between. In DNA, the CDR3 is TGTGCCAGTAGTCCAGGCATTCCAAACTATGGCTACACCTTC. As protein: CASSPGIPNYGYTF. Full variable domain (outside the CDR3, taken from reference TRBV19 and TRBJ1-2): DGGITQSPKYLFRKEGQNVTLSCEQNLNHDAMYWYRQDPGQGLRLIYYSQIVNDFQKGDIAEGYSVSREKKESFPLTVTSAQKNPTAFYLCASSPGIPNYGYTFGSGTRLTVV.

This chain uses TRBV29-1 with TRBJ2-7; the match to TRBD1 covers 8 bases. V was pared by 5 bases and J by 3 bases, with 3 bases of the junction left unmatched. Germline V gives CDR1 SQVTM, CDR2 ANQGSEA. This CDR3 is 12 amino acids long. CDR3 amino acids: CSVIDRGYEQYF. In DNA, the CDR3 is TGCAGCGTTATAGACAGGGGCTACGAGCAGTACTTC.

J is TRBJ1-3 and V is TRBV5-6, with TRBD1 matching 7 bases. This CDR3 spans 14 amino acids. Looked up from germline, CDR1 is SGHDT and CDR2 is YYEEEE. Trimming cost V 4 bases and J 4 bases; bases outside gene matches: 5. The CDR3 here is CASSQRGPGNTIYF. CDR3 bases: TGTGCCAGCAGCCAAAGGGGGCCCGGAAACACCATATATTTT. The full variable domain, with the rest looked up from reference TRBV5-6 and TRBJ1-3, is DAGVTQSPTHLIKTRGQQVTLRCSPKSGHDTVSWYQQALGQGPQFIFQYYEEEERQRGNFPDRFSGHQFPNYSSELNVNALLLGDSALYLCASSQRGPGNTIYFGEGSWLTVV.

The CDR3 nucleotides are TGCGCCAGCAGCTCAGGACTAGCGGTTAGCACAGATACGCAGTATTTT. Its translation: CASSSGLAVSTDTQYF. The gene calls are TRBV5-1 and TRBJ2-3, with 10 bases identical to TRBD2. With 3 bases clipped from V and 0 bases from J, the junction kept 4 bases outside the gene matches. The V gene's germline CDR1 is SGHRS and CDR2 YFSETQ. The CDR3 sequence is 16 residues long.

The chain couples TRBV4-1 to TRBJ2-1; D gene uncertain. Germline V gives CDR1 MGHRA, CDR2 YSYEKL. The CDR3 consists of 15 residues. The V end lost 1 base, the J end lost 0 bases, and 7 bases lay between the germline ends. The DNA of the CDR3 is TGCGCCAGCAGCCAAGCAGCGAGCTCCTACAATGAGCAGTTCTTC. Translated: CASSQAASSYNEQFF.

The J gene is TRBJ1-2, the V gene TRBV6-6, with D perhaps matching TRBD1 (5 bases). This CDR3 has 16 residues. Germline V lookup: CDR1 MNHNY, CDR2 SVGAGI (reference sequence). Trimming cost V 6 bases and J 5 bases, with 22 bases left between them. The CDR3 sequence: CASRAPGTEALYGYTF. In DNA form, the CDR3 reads TGTGCCAGCAGGGCCCCGGGGACTGAGGCCTTATATGGCTACACCTTC.

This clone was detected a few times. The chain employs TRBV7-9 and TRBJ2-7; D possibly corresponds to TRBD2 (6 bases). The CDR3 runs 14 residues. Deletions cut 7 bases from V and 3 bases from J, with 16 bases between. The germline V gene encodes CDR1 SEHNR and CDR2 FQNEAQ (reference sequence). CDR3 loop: CASNQGGYIYEQYF. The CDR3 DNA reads TGTGCCAGCAACCAAGGAGGGTATATCTACGAGCAGTACTTC.

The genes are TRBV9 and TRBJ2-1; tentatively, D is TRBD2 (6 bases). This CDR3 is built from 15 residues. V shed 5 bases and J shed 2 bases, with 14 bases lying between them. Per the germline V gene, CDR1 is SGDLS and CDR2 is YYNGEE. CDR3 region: CASSARDRTYNEQFF. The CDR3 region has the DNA TGTGCCAGCAGTGCGCGGGACCGAACCTACAATGAGCAGTTCTTC.

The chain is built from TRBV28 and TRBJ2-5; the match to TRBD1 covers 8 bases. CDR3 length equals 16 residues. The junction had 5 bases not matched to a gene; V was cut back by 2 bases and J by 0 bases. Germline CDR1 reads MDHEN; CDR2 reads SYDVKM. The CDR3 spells CASSLGQGLYQETQYF. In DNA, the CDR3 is TGTGCCAGCAGTTTAGGACAGGGCCTCTACCAAGAGACCCAGTACTTC. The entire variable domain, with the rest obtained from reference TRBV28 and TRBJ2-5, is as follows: DVKVTQSSRYLVKRTGEKVFLECVQDMDHENMFWYRQDPGLGLRLIYFSYDVKMKEKGDIPEGYSVSREKKERFSLILESASTNQTSMYLCASSLGQGLYQETQYFGPGTRLLVL.

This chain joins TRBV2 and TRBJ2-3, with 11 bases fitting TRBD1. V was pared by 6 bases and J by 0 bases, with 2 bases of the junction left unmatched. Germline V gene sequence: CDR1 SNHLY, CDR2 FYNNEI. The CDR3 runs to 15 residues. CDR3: CASSRDRGSTDTQYF. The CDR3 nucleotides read TGTGCCAGCAGCCGGGACAGGGGGAGCACAGATACGCAGTATTTT.

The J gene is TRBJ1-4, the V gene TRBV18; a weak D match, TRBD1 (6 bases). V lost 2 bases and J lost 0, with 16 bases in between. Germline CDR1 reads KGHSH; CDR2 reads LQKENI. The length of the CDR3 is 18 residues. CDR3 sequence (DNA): TGTGCCAGCTCACCATCGGACAGTAGAATCGCAACTAATGAAAAACTGTTTTTT. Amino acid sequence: CASSPSDSRIATNEKLFF.

The CDR3 protein is CASSRPGARRFF. CDR3 DNA: TGTGCCAGCAGCCGACCGGGTGCCAGAAGGTTCTTC. The rearrangement links TRBV5-6 to TRBJ2-1, with no clear D. Germline lookup yields CDR1 SGHDT and CDR2 YYEEEE. The CDR3 has 12 amino acids. V lost 4 bases, J lost 15 bases, and 17 bases lay in between.

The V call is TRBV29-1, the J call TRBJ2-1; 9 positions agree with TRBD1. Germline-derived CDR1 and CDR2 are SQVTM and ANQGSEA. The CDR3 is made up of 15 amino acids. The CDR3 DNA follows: TGCAGTCTCACAGGGGGCAGGGAAGCCTACAATGAGCAGTTCTTC. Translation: CSLTGGREAYNEQFF.

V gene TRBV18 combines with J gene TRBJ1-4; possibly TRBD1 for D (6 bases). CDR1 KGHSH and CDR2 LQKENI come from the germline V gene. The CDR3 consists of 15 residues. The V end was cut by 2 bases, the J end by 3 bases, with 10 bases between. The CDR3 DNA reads TGTGCCAGCTCACCATGGGACACAGCTAATGAAAAACTGTTTTTT. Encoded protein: CASSPWDTANEKLFF.

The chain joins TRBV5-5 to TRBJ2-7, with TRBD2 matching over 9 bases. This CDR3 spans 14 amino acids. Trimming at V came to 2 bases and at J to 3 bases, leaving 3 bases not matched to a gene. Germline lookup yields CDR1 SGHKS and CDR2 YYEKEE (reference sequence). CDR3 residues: CASSFQTSGYEQYF. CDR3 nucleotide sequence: TGTGCCAGCAGCTTCCAGACTAGCGGCTACGAGCAGTACTTC.

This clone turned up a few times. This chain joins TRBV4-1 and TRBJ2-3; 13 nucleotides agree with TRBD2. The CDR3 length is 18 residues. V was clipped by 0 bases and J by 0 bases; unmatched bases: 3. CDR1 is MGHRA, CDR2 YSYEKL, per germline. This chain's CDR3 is CASSQDRGLAGSTDTQYF. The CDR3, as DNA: TGCGCCAGCAGCCAAGATCGGGGACTAGCGGGGAGCACAGATACGCAGTATTTT.

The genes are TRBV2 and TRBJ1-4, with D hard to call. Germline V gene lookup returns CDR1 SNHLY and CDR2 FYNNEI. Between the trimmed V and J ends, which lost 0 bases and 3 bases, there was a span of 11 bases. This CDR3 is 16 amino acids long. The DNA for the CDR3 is TGTGCCAGCAGTGAAGCGGGCGGGCTTTCTAATGAAAAACTGTTTTTT. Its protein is CASSEAGGLSNEKLFF.